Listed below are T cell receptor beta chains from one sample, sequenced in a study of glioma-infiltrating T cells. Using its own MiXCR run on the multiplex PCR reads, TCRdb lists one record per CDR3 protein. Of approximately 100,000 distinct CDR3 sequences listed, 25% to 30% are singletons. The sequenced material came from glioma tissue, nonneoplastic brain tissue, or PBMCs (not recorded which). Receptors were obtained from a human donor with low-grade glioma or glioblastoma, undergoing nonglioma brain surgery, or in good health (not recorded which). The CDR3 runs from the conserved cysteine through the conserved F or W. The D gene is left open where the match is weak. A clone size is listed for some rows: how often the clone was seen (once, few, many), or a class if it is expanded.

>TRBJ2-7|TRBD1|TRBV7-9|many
CASSYRQGPYEQYF
TGTGCCAGCAGCTACCGACAGGGGCCCTACGAGCAGTACTTC
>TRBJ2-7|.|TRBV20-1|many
CSASQTSMEQYF
TGCAGTGCTAGTCAAACTAGCATGGAGCAGTACTTC
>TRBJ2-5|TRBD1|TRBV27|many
CASSSLGQGLETQYF
TGTGCCAGCAGTTCACTGGGACAGGGGTTAGAGACCCAGTACTTC
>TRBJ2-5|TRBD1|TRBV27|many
CASSLYRGYTAQETQYF
TGTGCCAGCAGTTTATACAGGGGGTACACCGCCCAAGAGACCCAGTACTTC
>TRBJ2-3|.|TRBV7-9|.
CAGSLAAWGAYTQYF
TGTGCCGGCAGCTTAGCAGCCTGGGGTGCATATACGCAGTATTTT
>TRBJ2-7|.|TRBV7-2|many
CASSSLVIQGSMYEQYF
TGTGCCAGCAGCTCCCTCGTTATCCAGGGAAGTATGTACGAGCAGTACTTC
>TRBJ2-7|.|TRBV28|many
CASSLKDEQYF
TGTGCCAGCAGTCTTAAAGACGAGCAGTACTTC
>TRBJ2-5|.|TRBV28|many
CASNPRIQETQYF
TGTGCCAGCAACCCAAGAATCCAGGAGACCCAGTACTTC
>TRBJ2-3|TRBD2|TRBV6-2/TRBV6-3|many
CASSYSRTSGGLADTQYF
TGTGCCAGCAGTTACTCAAGGACTAGCGGGGGCCTCGCGGATACGCAGTATTTT
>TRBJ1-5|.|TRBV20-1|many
CSALVGASNQPQHF
TGCAGTGCTCTTGTAGGGGCCAGCAATCAGCCCCAGCATTTT
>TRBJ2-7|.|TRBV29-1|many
CSVRTNTYEQYF
TGCAGCGTGCGGACGAATACCTACGAGCAGTACTTC
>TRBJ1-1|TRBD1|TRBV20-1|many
CSARTGGGTEAFF
TGCAGTGCTAGGACAGGGGGGGGCACTGAAGCTTTCTTT
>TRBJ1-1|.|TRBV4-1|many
CASSQVGSLNTEAFF
TGCGCCAGCAGCCAAGTTGGGTCCCTCAACACTGAAGCTTTCTTT
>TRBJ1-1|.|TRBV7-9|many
CASTLGLFAAEAFF
TGTGCCAGCACCCTCGGACTCTTCGCGGCTGAAGCTTTCTTT
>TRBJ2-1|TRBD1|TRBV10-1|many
CASSKQGGYNEQFF
TGCGCCAGCAGTAAACAGGGGGGCTACAATGAGCAGTTCTTC
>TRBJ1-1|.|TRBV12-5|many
CASGFAGTEAFF
TGTGCTAGTGGTTTTGCAGGCACTGAAGCTTTCTTT
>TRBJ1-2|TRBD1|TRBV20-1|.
CSAKRQGGYGYTF
TGCAGTGCGAAAAGACAGGGGGGCTATGGCTACACCTTC
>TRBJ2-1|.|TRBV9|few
CASSVATGSWDEQFF
TGTGCCAGCAGCGTAGCAACAGGGTCCTGGGATGAGCAGTTCTTC
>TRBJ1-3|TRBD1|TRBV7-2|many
CASSLAPGQTGFSSGNTIYF
TGTGCCAGCAGCTTAGCGCCGGGACAGACAGGCTTTAGCTCTGGAAACACCATATATTTT
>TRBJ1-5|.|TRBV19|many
CASTFGNQPQHF
TGTGCCAGTACGTTTGGAAATCAGCCCCAGCATTTT
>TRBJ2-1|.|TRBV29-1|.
CSVEGSGRGGFPYNEQFF
TGCAGCGTTGAAGGATCTGGCAGGGGGGGATTCCCCTACAATGAGCAGTTCTTC
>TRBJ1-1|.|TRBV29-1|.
CSGGSPPNTEAFF
TGCAGCGGGGGCTCCCCCCCCAACACTGAAGCTTTCTTT
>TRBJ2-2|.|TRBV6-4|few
CASSDRDTGELFF
TGTGCCAGCAGTGACAGGGACACCGGGGAGCTGTTTTTT
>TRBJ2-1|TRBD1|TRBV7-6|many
CASSHSLGQARGDEQFF
TGTGCCAGCAGCCACTCCTTGGGACAGGCACGAGGTGATGAGCAGTTCTTC
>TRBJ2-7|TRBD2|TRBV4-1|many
CASSQEPGLAYEQYF
TGCGCCAGCAGCCAAGAACCTGGACTAGCCTACGAGCAGTACTTC
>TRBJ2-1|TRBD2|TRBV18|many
CASSLLTTGTSGRNEQFF
TGTGCCAGCTCACTACTAACCACCGGGACTAGCGGGAGAAATGAGCAGTTCTTC
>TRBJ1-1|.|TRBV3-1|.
CASSPRAFYRAFF
TGTGCCAGCAGCCCCCGGGCCTTCTACCGGGCTTTCTTT
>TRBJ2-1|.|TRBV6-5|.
CASEGKYNEQFF
TGTGCCAGCGAGGGGAAGTACAATGAGCAGTTCTTC
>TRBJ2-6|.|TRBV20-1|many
CSASPPLGQGNSGANVLTF
TGCAGTGCTAGCCCCCCTCTCGGCCAAGGGAACTCTGGGGCCAACGTCCTGACTTTC
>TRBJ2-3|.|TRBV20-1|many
CSARVPGTDTQYF
TGCAGTGCTAGAGTACCGGGCACAGATACGCAGTATTTT
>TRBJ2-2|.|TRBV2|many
CASALRVPGELFF
TGTGCCAGCGCCTTACGAGTGCCCGGGGAGCTGTTTTTT
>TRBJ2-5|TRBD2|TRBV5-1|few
CASSSGGSQETQYF
TGCGCCAGCAGTAGCGGGGGGAGCCAAGAGACCCAGTACTTC
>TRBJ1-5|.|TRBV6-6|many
CASSYVQVASQHF
TGTGCCAGCAGTTACGTCCAGGTTGCGTCCCAGCATTTT
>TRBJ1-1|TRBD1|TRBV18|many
CASSPGQGLPEAFF
TGTGCCAGCTCACCAGGACAGGGGTTGCCTGAAGCTTTCTTT
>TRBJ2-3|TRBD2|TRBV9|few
CASSRGGQADTQYF
TGTGCCAGCAGTCGGGGGGGGCAGGCAGATACGCAGTATTTT
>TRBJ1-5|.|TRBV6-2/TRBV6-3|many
CASSYLGGNQPQHF
TGTGCCAGCAGTTACTTGGGAGGCAATCAGCCCCAGCATTTT
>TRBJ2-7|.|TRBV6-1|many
CASEIAYEQYF
TGTGCCAGCGAGATCGCCTACGAGCAGTACTTC
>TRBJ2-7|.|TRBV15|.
CATSRGGDNSYVQYF
TGTGCCACCAGCCGAGGGGGGGACAACTCCTACGTTCAGTACTTC
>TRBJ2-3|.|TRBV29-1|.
CSVDRGAAGPDTQYF
TGCAGCGTTGATCGGGGGGCCGCCGGTCCAGATACGCAGTATTTT
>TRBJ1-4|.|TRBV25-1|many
CASSEGQVYEKLFF
TGTGCCAGCAGTGAGGGTCAGGTTTACGAAAAACTGTTTTTT
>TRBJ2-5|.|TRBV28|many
CASTALDSVQETQYF
TGTGCCAGCACCGCCTTGGACAGCGTCCAAGAGACCCAGTACTTC
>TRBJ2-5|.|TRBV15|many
CATSSIIFGGTQYF
TGTGCCACCAGCTCGATTATTTTTGGGGGGACCCAGTACTTC
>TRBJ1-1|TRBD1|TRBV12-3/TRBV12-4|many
CASMTGAKGMNTEAFF
TGTGCCAGCATGACAGGGGCTAAGGGCATGAACACTGAAGCTTTCTTT
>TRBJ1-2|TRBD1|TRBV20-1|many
CSARDRTGVTYSGYTF
TGCAGTGCTAGAGATAGGACAGGGGTAACCTATAGTGGCTACACCTTC
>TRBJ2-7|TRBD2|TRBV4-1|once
CASSQPASGRAASYEQYF
TGCGCCAGCAGCCAACCAGCTAGCGGGAGGGCCGCTTCCTACGAGCAGTACTTC
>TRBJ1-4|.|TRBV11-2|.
CASSTGSGSGEKLFF
TGTGCCAGCAGCACGGGGTCAGGGAGTGGGGAAAAACTGTTTTTT
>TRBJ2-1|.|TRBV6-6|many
CASSYGRQYNEQFF
TGTGCCAGCAGTTACGGACGACAGTACAATGAGCAGTTCTTC